The T cell receptor beta chain under discussion was sequenced for a study of OX40 agonist ivuxolimab in advanced cancers. In the study overall: As their treatment, patients were administered ivuxolimab, an agonistic anti-OX40 (CD134) antibody.

Trimming left V 0 bases short and J 3 bases short, with 12 bases between. Germline CDR1 and CDR2: MNHNY and SVGAGI (reference sequence). This CDR3 comprises 15 residues. Notes on this clone: What it binds is not known.

The protocol was immunoSEQ multiplex PCR, while the TCRdb copy is restricted to in-frame clones and leaves out a portion. This repertoire shows approximately 60,000 clones, roughly 84% found once; its top ten account for around 25%. Study results and limitations: Relative to CD4+, CD8+ T cells held more expanded clones on average. At doses 0.1 to 3.0 mg/kg, CD4+ and CD8+ clones expanded. Individuals who were partial responders at 0.1-3.0 mg/kg had clonal expansion that ranked among the lowest.

The receptor was derived from an adult with an advanced solid tumor such as melanoma, head and neck, liver or kidney cancer. V is TRBV6-6 and J is TRBJ2-7; a possible D gene is TRBD1 (6 bases). Source: CD4+ or CD8+ T cells sorted from blood, taken in a trial of the OX40 agonist ivuxolimab. DNA of the CDR3: TGTGCCAGCAGTTACTCGGGACACATAGGCTACGAGCAGTACTTC. Translation gives CASSYSGHIGYEQYF.